This T cell receptor beta chain was identified in a study of T cell responses to AZD1222 COVID-19 vaccine. Comment on this clone: What it binds is not known.

Profiling relied on immunoSEQ multiplex PCR, and the TCRdb table lists in-frame clones only, not all of them. The sample holds some 31,000 clones; approximately 78% are singletons and the top ten take about 4%. Study-level results: Unmutated variant regions are reportedly targeted by nearly half of spike-specific TCRs. The study identified only a handful of AZD1222 recipients as seropositive at baseline. After the peak T cell response, and only then, were repertoires sampled.

This receptor was obtained from an adult who received the AZD1222 COVID-19 vaccine. This specimen was peripheral blood, taken 28 days after the second AZD1222 dose.

The CDR3 region has the DNA TGTGCCAGCAACCCGGGACATACTATGAACACTGAAGCTTTCTTT. It translates to CASNPGHTMNTEAFF. The rearrangement joins TRBV5-4 to TRBJ1-1; tentative D call: TRBD1 (6 bases). Germline V gene sequence: CDR1 SGHNT, CDR2 YYREEE (reference sequence). The CDR3 contains 15 residues. The V end was cut by 6 bases, the J end by 0 bases, with 15 bases between.